This TCR beta chain was identified in a study of blood T cell repertoires in COVID-19. V lost 1 base to trimming and J lost 1 base, with 13 bases between them. The CDR3 is 16 amino acids. Germline loops: CDR1 LNHDA, CDR2 SQIVND (reference sequence). TCRdb keeps only in-frame clones here, not all; method: immunoSEQ multiplex PCR. The sample holds 150,000 to 200,000 clones, approximately 82% seen once. The J gene is TRBJ1-1, the V gene TRBV19, with TRBD1 as a possible D gene (6 bases). The sample consisted of PBMCs or T cells enriched from blood (not recorded which). The sequence was collected from a man aged 50-60 years who had recovered from COVID-19. In DNA form, the CDR3 reads TGTGCCAGTAGTATAGCGCCCCAACAGGGGAACACTGAAGCTTTCTTT. This gives the protein CASSIAPQQGNTEAFF.